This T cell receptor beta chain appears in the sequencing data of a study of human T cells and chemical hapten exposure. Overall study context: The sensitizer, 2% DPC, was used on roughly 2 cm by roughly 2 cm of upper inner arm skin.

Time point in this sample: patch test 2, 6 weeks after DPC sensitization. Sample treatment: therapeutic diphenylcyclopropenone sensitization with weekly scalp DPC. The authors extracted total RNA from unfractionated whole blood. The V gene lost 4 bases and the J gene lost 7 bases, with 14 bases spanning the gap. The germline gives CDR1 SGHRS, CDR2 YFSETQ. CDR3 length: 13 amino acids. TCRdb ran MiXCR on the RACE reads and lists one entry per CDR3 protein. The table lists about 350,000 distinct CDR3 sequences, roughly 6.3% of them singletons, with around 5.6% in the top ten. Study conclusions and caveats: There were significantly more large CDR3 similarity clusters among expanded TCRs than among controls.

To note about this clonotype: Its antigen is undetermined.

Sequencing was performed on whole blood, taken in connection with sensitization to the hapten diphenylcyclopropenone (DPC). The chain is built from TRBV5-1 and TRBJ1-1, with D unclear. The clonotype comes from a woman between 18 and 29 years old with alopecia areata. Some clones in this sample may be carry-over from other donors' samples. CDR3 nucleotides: TGCGCCAGCAGCCCTCTGGAGGTAAATGAAGCTTTCTTT. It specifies CASSPLEVNEAFF.